The following is a TCR beta chain sequence with its context. This CDR3 spans 14 amino acids. V lost 3 bases and J 5 bases, leaving 10 bases between the germline ends. CDR1 and CDR2 (germline): MGHDK, SYGVNS. The authors sequenced TCR beta from blood CD8+ and CD4+ T cells. FACS was used to enrich TEMRA cells, whereas the CD8+ and CD4+ T cells were obtained by negative isolation. This entry belongs to a study of CD8 T cells in Susac syndrome. Roughly 0.5 to 1 ug RNA was reverse transcribed with random hexamers. An immunoSEQ multiplex PCR generated amplified TCR beta CDR3 products spanning 54 Vbeta and 13 Jbeta. A single record per CDR3 protein comes from TCRdb applying MiXCR to the immunoSEQ multiplex PCR reads. The table has about 170,000 distinct CDR3 sequences, 90% to 95% seen once.

Source material: CD4+ T cells from PBMCs. The chain joins TRBV25-1 to TRBJ1-4; D might be TRBD1 (5 bases). This TCR derives from a human donor with multiple sclerosis. CDR3 region: CASSDPRGNEKLFF. The DNA of the CDR3 is TGTGCCAGCAGTGACCCCCGGGGGAATGAAAAACTGTTTTTT.